This T cell receptor beta chain was sequenced during a study of blood T cells in healthy people across ages. Trimming took 1 base from V and 2 from J, leaving 12 bases between them. Germline V gene data show CDR1 as MNHEY and CDR2 as SMNVEV (reference sequence). This CDR3 has 17 residues. Study conclusions and caveats: Unsorted PBMCs prevented conclusive naive versus antigen-experienced comparison.

At least 6 million PBMCs were isolated per sample. Turning to this clonotype: No antigen is known for it.

Primed by a sample-barcoded 5' primer and a J-beta primer mix, a second PCR proceeded for about 6 to 12 cycles. A template-switch adaptor containing 12 random nucleotides labeled each cDNA molecule. Samples each returned at least 3 million CDR3-containing paired-end reads. A single record per CDR3 protein comes from TCRdb applying MiXCR to the 5' RACE reads. The sample yields around 1,600,000 distinct CDR3 sequences, approximately 43% seen once. Sequencing used blood. This sequence was found in a woman younger than 30 in good health. This chain joins TRBV27 and TRBJ2-6; weak D call: TRBD2 (5 bases). CDR3 region: CASSLWNRRPGANVLTF. The CDR3 DNA reads as TGTGCCAGCAGTTTATGGAACCGGAGGCCTGGGGCCAACGTCCTGACTTTC.